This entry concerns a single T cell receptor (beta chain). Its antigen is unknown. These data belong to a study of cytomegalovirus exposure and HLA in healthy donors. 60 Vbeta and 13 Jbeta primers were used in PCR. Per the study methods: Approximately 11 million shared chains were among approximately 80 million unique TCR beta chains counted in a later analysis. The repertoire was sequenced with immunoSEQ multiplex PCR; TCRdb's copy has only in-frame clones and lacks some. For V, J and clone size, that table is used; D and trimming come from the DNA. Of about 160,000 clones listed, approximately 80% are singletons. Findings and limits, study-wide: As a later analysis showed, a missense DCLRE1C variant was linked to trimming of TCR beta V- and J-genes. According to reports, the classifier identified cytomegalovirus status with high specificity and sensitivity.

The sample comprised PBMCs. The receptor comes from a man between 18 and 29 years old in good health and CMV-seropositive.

The CDR3 sequence: CATRAPVGGGAEAFF. CDR3 coding DNA: TGTGCCACACGTGCCCCGGTGGGCGGGGGCGCTGAAGCTTTCTTT. This sequence joins TRBV5-4 and TRBJ1-1; possible D gene TRBD1, 6 bases. CDR1 and CDR2 from the germline V gene are SGHNT and YYREEE (reference sequence). V was clipped by 9 bases and J by 6 bases, with 24 bases between them. This CDR3 is built from 15 residues.